This T cell receptor beta chain derives from a study of beta chain features in type 1 diabetes. Study findings and constraints: Individuals with type 1 diabetes displayed fewer insertions and more deletions at VDJ junctions.

Of note for this clone: Its antigen is unidentified.

V dropped 1 base and J dropped 1 base, with 10 bases sitting between them. Germline V CDR1 and CDR2: SEHNR, FQNEAQ (reference sequence). CDR3 size: 16 residues. All of the isolated RNA was reverse transcribed, so expressed TCRB transcripts were sequenced. Produced via immunoSEQ multiplex PCR; TCRdb's table is partial and in-frame only. The sample shows more than 350,000 clones, 11% of them seen only once. Stem cell-like memory, regulatory, central memory and naive CD4+ cells were sorted via CD45RO/CCR7/CD25/CD127/CD95/CD27. This TCR came from a woman in her late teens or twenties in good health. The chain recombines TRBV7-9 with TRBJ2-2; D is ambiguous. Material: naive CD4+ T cells from blood. The CDR3, as DNA: TGTGCCAGCAGCTTAGGACCAACCAAGAACACCGGGGAGCTGTTTTTT. As protein: CASSLGPTKNTGELFF.